The 21 T cell receptor beta chains listed next were all sequenced from one sample in a study of beta chain features in type 1 diabetes. As every portion of the isolated RNA was reverse transcribed, the sequencing read expressed TCRB transcripts. The data were produced by immunoSEQ multiplex PCR, yet TCRdb's version contains in-frame clones alone and is incomplete. The sample has under 90,000 clones; 25% to 35% are singletons. Input material: stem cell memory CD4+ T cells from blood. The receptors stem from a woman aged 18 to 35 in good health.

This chain uses TRBV6-5 with TRBJ2-5; tentatively, D is TRBD1 (5 bases). CDR1 is MNHEY and CDR2 is SVGAGI in the germline V gene. V was clipped by 1 base and J by 4 bases, with 13 bases between them. This CDR3 spans 15 amino acids. This CDR3 is CASSYWQGGSETQYF. In DNA form, the CDR3 reads TGTGCCAGCAGTTACTGGCAGGGTGGGTCAGAGACCCAGTACTTC.

This clone was seen a few times. The J gene is TRBJ2-1, the V gene TRBV2; unclear D gene. This CDR3 is built from 13 residues. Germline loops: CDR1 SNHLY, CDR2 FYNNEI. Trimming shortened V by 5 bases and J by 7 bases, and 12 bases separated the two germline ends. The CDR3 DNA sequence: TGTGCCAGCAGTCCCATGAGCCGGAATGAGCAGTTCTTC. As protein: CASSPMSRNEQFF.

Only a few counts were recorded for this clone. The chain combines TRBV7-2 with TRBJ1-2, with 8 bases that match TRBD1. The V gene end was trimmed by 0 bases and the J gene end by 4 bases; junction bases not matched to a gene: 4. The CDR3 length is 15 residues. CDR1 is SGHTA and CDR2 is FQGNSA in the germline V gene. This CDR3 reads CASSLATGVSYGYTF. The CDR3 DNA reads as TGTGCCAGCAGCTTAGCGACAGGGGTTAGCTATGGCTACACCTTC.

This clone occurred a few times. The J gene is TRBJ2-1, the V gene TRBV4-1; D is unclear. This CDR3 is built from 16 residues. Germline V gives CDR1 MGHRA, CDR2 YSYEKL. V lost 1 base to trimming and J lost 0 bases, with 10 bases between them. The CDR3 sequence is CASSQAIRGSYNEQFF. In nucleotides, the CDR3 is TGCGCCAGCAGCCAAGCGATTCGCGGCTCCTACAATGAGCAGTTCTTC.

This clone has more than one count but fewer than ten. J is TRBJ2-3 and V is TRBV5-1; 12 bases map to TRBD2. The germline gives CDR1 SGHRS, CDR2 YFSETQ. J lost 4 bases, V lost 4 bases, and 7 bases had no gene match. This CDR3 contains 16 residues. CDR3 amino acids: CASSLTSGSTPDTQYF. CDR3 nucleotide sequence: TGCGCCAGCAGCCTGACTAGCGGGAGTACCCCAGATACGCAGTATTTT.

This clone was seen a few times. The chain employs TRBV6-5 and TRBJ2-3; D is perhaps TRBD1 (6 bases). The CDR3 extends over 14 amino acids. CDR1 and CDR2 from the germline V gene are MNHEY and SVGAGI. Trimming cost V 4 bases and J 3 bases, with 11 bases left between them. The CDR3 nucleotides are TGTGCCAGCAGTTTGCAGGGGAGTACAGATACGCAGTATTTT. Protein product: CASSLQGSTDTQYF.

This clone was recorded once. The chain employs TRBV19 and TRBJ1-1; D is unresolved. Germline V gene sequence: CDR1 LNHDA, CDR2 SQIVND (reference sequence). V was trimmed by 4 bases and J by 2 bases, leaving 17 bases between them. The CDR3 runs to 16 residues. CDR3 loop: CASSTPLGGHNTEAFF. Here the CDR3 DNA reads TGTGCCAGTAGTACGCCGCTAGGAGGCCACAACACTGAAGCTTTCTTT.

This clone was detected a few times. The chain is built from TRBV4-2 and TRBJ2-3; 9 bases line up with TRBD2. Germline loops: CDR1 LGHNA, CDR2 YNFKEQ. There are 17 residues in the CDR3. The V and J ends lost 2 bases and 5 bases, in that order; junction bases with no gene match: 11. This CDR3 is CASSQPSDSGGRDTQYF. DNA of the CDR3: TGTGCCAGCAGCCAACCCTCGGATAGCGGGGGTCGAGATACGCAGTATTTT.

This clone has a handful of counts. V gene TRBV10-1 combines with J gene TRBJ2-1, with TRBD2 matching 9 bases. The CDR3 runs to 15 residues. CDR1 is WNHNN and CDR2 is SYGVQD in the germline V gene (reference sequence). J lost 6 bases, V lost 2 bases, and 5 bases had no gene match. The CDR3 DNA sequence: TGCGCCAGCAGTGAGGGACTAGCGAAGGTCAATGAGCAGTTCTTC. Protein product: CASSEGLAKVNEQFF.

The chain joins TRBV7-2 to TRBJ1-3; D remains unclear. The germline V gene has CDR1 SGHTA and CDR2 FQGNSA. Trimming removed 1 base from V and 4 bases from J, with 5 bases in between. This CDR3 spans 13 amino acids. The CDR3 here is CASSLETGNTIYF. The CDR3 nucleotides read TGTGCCAGCAGCTTAGAAACAGGAAACACCATATATTTT.

This chain uses TRBV7-2 with TRBJ2-7; 9 bases align to TRBD1. V dropped 1 base and J dropped 6; count of bases not matched to a gene: 10. Germline loops: CDR1 SGHTA, CDR2 FQGNSA. The CDR3 length is 16 residues. The CDR3 is CASSLEGTGYGREQYF. CDR3 nucleotide sequence: TGTGCCAGCAGCTTAGAAGGGACAGGGTATGGTCGCGAGCAGTACTTC.

This clone was picked up a small number of times. V usage is TRBV15 and J usage is TRBJ2-5; TRBD2 matches at 9 bases. The CDR3 consists of 19 residues. The germline V gene has CDR1 LNHNV and CDR2 YYDKDF (reference sequence). After removal of 5 bases from V and 7 bases from J, the junction contained 23 bases not matched to a gene. The CDR3 DNA follows: TGTGCCACCAGCGGATACCACACCTCCTCGGCGGGAGGGCCCATGACCCAGTACTTC. Translating gives CATSGYHTSSAGGPMTQYF.

This rearrangement joins TRBV18 to TRBJ2-5, with 7 bases fitting TRBD1. The CDR3 runs to 14 residues. Germline V gives CDR1 KGHSH, CDR2 LQKENI. V was clipped by 3 bases and J by 2 bases; unmatched bases: 3. CDR3 region: CASSPGQIQETQYF. The CDR3 coding sequence is TGTGCCAGCTCACCGGGACAGATACAAGAGACCCAGTACTTC.

This clone was detected a few times. V is TRBV18 and J is TRBJ1-5, with TRBD1 matching 8 bases. The CDR3 contains 13 residues. The V gene's germline CDR1 is KGHSH and CDR2 LQKENI. J gave up 5 bases and V 5 bases, and 2 bases lay outside the gene matches. The DNA of the CDR3 is TGTGCCAGCTCATCAGGGGGCGATCAGCCCCAGCATTTT. This gives the protein CASSSGGDQPQHF.

This clone was observed a handful of times. The chain joins TRBV5-4 to TRBJ1-4, with 7 bases fitting TRBD1. The CDR3 is made up of 14 amino acids. Germline V gives CDR1 SGHNT, CDR2 YYREEE (reference sequence). The junction had 7 bases not matched to a gene; V was cut back by 4 bases and J by 7 bases. The CDR3 region has the DNA TGTGCCAGCAGCGCCGGTGAGGGGGCTGAAAAACTGTTTTTT. Protein: CASSAGEGAEKLFF.

The rearrangement links TRBV4-1 to TRBJ2-7; TRBD2 matches 11 bases. V lost 0 bases and J lost 10; bases outside the gene matches: 14. This CDR3 comprises 17 residues. In germline, CDR1 is MGHRA, CDR2 YSYEKL. The CDR3 region has the DNA TGCGCCAGCAGCCAAGATCCAGTAGCGGGAGGGCCGTATAACCAGTACTTC. This translates into CASSQDPVAGGPYNQYF.

The rearrangement joins TRBV10-3 to TRBJ1-2, with TRBD1 matching 8 bases. Unmatched junction bases numbered 4, after V lost 6 bases and J lost 1 base. The germline gives CDR1 ENHRY, CDR2 SYGVKD. The CDR3 is 14 amino acids. The CDR3 reads CAISGDRINYGYTF. The DNA of the CDR3 is TGTGCCATCAGCGGGGACAGGATTAACTATGGCTACACCTTC.

This clone was observed a handful of times. The V gene is TRBV5-4, the J gene TRBJ2-6; perhaps TRBD1 as D (5 bases). Trimming pared 0 bases from V and 1 base from J, leaving 11 bases between. CDR3 length: 17 residues. CDR1 and CDR2 from the germline V gene are SGHNT and YYREEE (reference sequence). Written as DNA, the CDR3 is TGTGCCAGCAGCTTGGCCGGTGGACAATCTGGGGCCAACGTCCTGACTTTC. Translation gives CASSLAGGQSGANVLTF.

This clone appeared a few times. This chain connects TRBV29-1 to TRBJ2-1; 12 nucleotides align to TRBD2. Germline V gene lookup returns CDR1 SQVTM and CDR2 ANQGSEA. The ends lost 6 bases at V and 8 bases at J; junction bases unmatched: 8. The CDR3 loop spans 14 amino acids. CDR3 amino acids: CSVLTSGRPDEQFF. CDR3 nucleotide sequence: TGCAGCGTACTGACTAGCGGGAGACCCGATGAGCAGTTCTTC.

This clone was detected ten times or more. V gene TRBV29-1 combines with J gene TRBJ2-3, with D tentatively TRBD2 (6 bases). Germline V lookup: CDR1 SQVTM, CDR2 ANQGSEA. V lost 2 bases to trimming and J lost 0 bases, with 9 bases between them. This CDR3 spans 14 amino acids. The DNA for the CDR3 is TGCAGCGTTGAACCAGGGACTAGCACAGATACGCAGTATTTT. It encodes CSVEPGTSTDTQYF.

V and J are TRBV4-2 and TRBJ1-4; 8 bases match TRBD1. The ends lost 4 bases at V and 8 bases at J; junction bases unmatched: 6. The germline gives CDR1 LGHNA, CDR2 YNFKEQ. CDR3 length: 14 amino acids. The CDR3 sequence: CASSPGQGGEKLFF. The CDR3 DNA is TGTGCCAGCAGCCCTGGACAGGGAGGAGAAAAACTGTTTTTT.